This entry is about one T cell receptor (beta chain). Antigen: not known. Autoimmune disease history or systemic immunosuppression excluded patients. These data come from a study of OX40 agonist ivuxolimab in advanced cancers. Study details: It was permissible to have had prior anti-PD-1, anti-PD-L1 or anti-CTLA-4 therapy, and around 40% had some. Study-level findings and limits: More expanded clones were found, on average, in CD8+ than in CD4+ T cells. With doses of 0.1-3.0 mg/kg, partial responders showed among the lowest clonal expansion.

Trimming took 4 bases from V and 3 from J, leaving 15 bases between them. The CDR3 covers 15 residues. Germline assignment: CDR1 KGHSH and CDR2 LQKENI. Here immunoSEQ multiplex PCR was the method, and the copy in TCRdb shows in-frame clones only, minus some. The sample contains tens of thousands of clones, more than 65% of which appear only once. This sequence originates from an adult with an advanced solid tumor such as melanoma, head and neck, liver or kidney cancer. J is TRBJ1-1 and V is TRBV18; tentative D call: TRBD1 (5 bases). This specimen consisted of CD4+ or CD8+ T cells sorted from blood, obtained in a trial of the OX40 agonist ivuxolimab. The CDR3 region is CASSLRGDGDTEAFF. Here the CDR3 DNA reads TGTGCCAGCTCACTCCGAGGGGACGGTGACACTGAAGCTTTCTTT.